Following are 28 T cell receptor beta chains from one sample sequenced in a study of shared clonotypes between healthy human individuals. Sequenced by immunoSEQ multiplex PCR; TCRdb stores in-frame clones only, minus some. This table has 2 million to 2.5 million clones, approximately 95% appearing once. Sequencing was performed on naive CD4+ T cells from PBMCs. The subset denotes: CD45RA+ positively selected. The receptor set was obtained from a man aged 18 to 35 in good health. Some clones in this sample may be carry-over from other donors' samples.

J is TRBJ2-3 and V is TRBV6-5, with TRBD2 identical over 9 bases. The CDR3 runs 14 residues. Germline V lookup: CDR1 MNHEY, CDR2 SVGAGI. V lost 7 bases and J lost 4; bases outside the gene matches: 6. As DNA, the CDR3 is TGTGCCAGCAAATCGGCGGGAGGGCCAGATACGCAGTATTTT. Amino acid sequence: CASKSAGGPDTQYF.

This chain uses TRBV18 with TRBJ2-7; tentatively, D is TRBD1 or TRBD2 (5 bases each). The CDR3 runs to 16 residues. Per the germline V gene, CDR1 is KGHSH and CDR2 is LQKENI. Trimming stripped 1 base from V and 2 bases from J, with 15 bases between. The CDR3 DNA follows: TGTGCCAGCTCACCACAGTCCGGGACCAGCCCCTACGAGCAGTACTTC. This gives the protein CASSPQSGTSPYEQYF.

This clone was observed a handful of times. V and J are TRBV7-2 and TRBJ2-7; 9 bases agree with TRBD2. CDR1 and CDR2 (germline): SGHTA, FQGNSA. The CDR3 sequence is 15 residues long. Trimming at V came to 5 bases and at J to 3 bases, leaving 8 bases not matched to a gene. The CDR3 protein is CASSPTGGGGYEQYF. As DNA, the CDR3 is TGTGCCAGCAGCCCCACCGGCGGGGGGGGCTACGAGCAGTACTTC.

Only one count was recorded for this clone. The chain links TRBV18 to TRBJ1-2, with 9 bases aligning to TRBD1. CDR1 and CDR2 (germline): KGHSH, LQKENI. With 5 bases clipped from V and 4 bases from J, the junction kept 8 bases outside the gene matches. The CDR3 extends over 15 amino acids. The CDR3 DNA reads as TGTGCCAGCTCAACAGGACAGGGGATTAGCTATGGCTACACCTTC. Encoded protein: CASSTGQGISYGYTF.

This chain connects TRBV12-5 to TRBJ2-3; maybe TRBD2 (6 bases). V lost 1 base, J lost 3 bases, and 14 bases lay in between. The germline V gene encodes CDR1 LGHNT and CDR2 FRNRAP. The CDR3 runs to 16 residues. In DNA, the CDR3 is TGTGCTAGTGGTTTGGGGAGGGCCAGTGTAACAGATACGCAGTATTTT. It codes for CASGLGRASVTDTQYF.

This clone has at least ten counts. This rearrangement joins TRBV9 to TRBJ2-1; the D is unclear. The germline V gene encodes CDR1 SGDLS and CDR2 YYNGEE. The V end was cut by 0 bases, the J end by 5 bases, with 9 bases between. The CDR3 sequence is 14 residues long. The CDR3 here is CASSVGVENNEQFF. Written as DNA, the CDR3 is TGTGCCAGCAGCGTAGGCGTAGAGAACAATGAGCAGTTCTTC.

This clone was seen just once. As DNA, the CDR3 is TGCGCCAGCAGCCTTTTGTCAGGGTTGGAGACCCAGTACTTC. It translates to CASSLLSGLETQYF. The chain has TRBV5-1 and TRBJ2-5; D possibly corresponds to TRBD1 (5 bases). Trimming took 4 bases from V and 5 from J, leaving 15 bases between them. The CDR3 spans 14 residues. Looked up from germline, CDR1 is SGHRS and CDR2 is YFSETQ. The entire variable domain, with the rest obtained from reference TRBV5-1 and TRBJ2-5, is as follows: KAGVTQTPRYLIKTRGQQVTLSCSPISGHRSVSWYQQTPGQGLQFLFEYFSETQRNKGNFPGRFSGRQFSNSRSEMNVSTLELGDSALYLCASSLLSGLETQYFGPGTRLLVL.

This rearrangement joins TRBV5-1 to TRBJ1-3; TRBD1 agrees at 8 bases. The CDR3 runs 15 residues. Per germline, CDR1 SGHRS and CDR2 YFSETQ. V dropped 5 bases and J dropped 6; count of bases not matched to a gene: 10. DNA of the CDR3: TGCGCCAGCAGTCATCAGGGGGCTCTAGAAAACACCATATATTTT. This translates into CASSHQGALENTIYF.

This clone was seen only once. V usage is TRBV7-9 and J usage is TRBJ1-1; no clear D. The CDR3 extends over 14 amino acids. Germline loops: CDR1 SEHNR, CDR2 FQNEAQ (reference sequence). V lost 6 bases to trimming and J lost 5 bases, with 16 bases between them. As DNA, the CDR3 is TGTGCCAGCAGTCCACAACCTGGAGGGACTGAAGCTTTCTTT. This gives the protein CASSPQPGGTEAFF. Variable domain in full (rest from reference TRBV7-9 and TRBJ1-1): DTGVSQNPRHKITKRGQNVTFRCDPISEHNRLYWYRQTLGQGPEFLTYFQNEAQLEKSRLLSDRFSAERPKGSFSTLEIQRTEQGDSAMYLCASSPQPGGTEAFFGQGTRLTVV.

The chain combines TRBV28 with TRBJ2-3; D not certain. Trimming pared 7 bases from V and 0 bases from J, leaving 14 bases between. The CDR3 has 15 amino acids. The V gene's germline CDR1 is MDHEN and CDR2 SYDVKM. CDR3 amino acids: CASISGRTSTDTQYF. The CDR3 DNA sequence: TGTGCCAGCATTTCAGGCCGAACTAGCACAGATACGCAGTATTTT.

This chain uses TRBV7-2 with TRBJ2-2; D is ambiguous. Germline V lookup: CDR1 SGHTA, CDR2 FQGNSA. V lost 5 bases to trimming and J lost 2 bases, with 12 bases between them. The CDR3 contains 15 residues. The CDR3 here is CASSAGRGNTGELFF. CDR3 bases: TGTGCCAGCAGCGCTGGACGAGGAAACACCGGGGAGCTGTTTTTT.

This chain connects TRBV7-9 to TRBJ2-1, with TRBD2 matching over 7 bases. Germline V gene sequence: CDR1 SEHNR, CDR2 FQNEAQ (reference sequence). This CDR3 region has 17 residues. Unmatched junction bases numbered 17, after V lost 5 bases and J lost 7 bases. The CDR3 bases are TGTGCCAGCAGCGCAATCCCAGCGGGAAAGGAACTGAATGAGCAGTTCTTC. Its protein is CASSAIPAGKELNEQFF.

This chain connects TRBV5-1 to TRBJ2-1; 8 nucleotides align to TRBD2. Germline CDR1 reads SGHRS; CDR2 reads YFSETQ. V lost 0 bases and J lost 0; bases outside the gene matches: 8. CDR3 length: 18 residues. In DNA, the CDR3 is TGCGCCAGCAGCTTGGGACTAGCGCGCCAGACCTCCTACAATGAGCAGTTCTTC. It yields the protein CASSLGLARQTSYNEQFF.

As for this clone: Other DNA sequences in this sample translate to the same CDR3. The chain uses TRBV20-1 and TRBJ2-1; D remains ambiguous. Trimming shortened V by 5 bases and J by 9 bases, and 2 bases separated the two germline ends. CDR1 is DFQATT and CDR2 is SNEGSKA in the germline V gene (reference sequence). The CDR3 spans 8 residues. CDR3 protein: CSAGEQFF. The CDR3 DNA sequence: TGCAGTGCTGGTGAGCAGTTCTTC.

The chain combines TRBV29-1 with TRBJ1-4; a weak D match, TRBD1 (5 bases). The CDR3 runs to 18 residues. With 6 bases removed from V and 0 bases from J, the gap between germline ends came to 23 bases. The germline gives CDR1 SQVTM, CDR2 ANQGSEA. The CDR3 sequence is CSVQIRGVFGSTNEKLFF. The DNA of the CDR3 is TGCAGCGTCCAAATACGGGGGGTATTCGGATCAACTAATGAAAAACTGTTTTTT.

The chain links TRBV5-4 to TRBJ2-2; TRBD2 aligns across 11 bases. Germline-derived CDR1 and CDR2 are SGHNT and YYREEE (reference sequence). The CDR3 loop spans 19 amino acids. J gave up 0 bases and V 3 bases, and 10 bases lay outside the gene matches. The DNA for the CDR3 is TGTGCCAGCAGCTCCCCCACCGGGACTAGCGGCGCGAACACCGGGGAGCTGTTTTTT. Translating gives CASSSPTGTSGANTGELFF.

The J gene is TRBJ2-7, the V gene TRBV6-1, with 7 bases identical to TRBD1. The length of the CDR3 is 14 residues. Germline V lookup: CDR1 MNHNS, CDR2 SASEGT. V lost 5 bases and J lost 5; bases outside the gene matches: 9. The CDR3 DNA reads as TGTGCCAGCAGTCTTCGGACAGGTCCCAACGAGCAGTACTTC. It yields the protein CASSLRTGPNEQYF.

In DNA form, the CDR3 reads TGCGCCAGCAGCTCCATCGGACGAAGCAACTCCTACGAGCAGTACTTC. It codes for CASSSIGRSNSYEQYF. This rearrangement joins TRBV5-1 to TRBJ2-7; D ambiguous. V shed 3 bases and J shed 0 bases, with 16 bases lying between them. Germline CDR1 SGHRS, CDR2 YFSETQ. This CDR3 region has 16 residues.

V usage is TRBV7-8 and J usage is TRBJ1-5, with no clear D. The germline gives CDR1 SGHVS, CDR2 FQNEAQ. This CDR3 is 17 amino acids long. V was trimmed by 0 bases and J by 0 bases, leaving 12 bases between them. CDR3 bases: TGTGCCAGCAGCTTAGCGCTCTCGCGGAATAGCAATCAGCCCCAGCATTTT. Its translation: CASSLALSRNSNQPQHF.

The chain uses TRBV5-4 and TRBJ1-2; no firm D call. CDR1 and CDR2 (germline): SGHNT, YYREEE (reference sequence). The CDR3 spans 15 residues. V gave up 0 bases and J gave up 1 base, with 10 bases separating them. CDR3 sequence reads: CASSLGAGVNYGYTF. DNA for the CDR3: TGTGCCAGCAGCTTGGGGGCTGGGGTTAACTATGGCTACACCTTC.

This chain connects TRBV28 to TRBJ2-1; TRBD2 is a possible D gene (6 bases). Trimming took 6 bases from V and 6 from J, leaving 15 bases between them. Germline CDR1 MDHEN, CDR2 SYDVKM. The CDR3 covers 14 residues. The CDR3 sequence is CASRPAGRPNEQFF. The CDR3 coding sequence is TGTGCCAGCAGACCGGCGGGACGCCCCAATGAGCAGTTCTTC.

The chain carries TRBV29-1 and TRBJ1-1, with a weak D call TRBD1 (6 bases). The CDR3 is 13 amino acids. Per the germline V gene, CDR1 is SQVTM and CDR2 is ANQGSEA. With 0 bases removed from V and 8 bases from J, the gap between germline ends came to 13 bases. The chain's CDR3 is CSVEDSRGSEAFF. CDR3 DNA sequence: TGCAGCGTTGAAGATTCGAGGGGGTCGGAAGCTTTCTTT.

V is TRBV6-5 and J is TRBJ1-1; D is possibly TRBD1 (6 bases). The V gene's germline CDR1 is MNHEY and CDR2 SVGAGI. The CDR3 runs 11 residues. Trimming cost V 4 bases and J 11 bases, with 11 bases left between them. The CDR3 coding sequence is TGTGCCAGCAGTTCACAGGGAAAGGCTTTCTTT. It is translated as CASSSQGKAFF.

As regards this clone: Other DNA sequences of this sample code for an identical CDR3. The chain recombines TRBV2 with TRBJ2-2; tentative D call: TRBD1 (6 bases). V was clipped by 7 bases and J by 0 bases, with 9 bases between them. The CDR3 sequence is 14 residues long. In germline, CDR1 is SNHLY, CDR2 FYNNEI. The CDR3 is CASKGTTNTGELFF. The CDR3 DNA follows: TGTGCCAGCAAGGGGACAACGAACACCGGGGAGCTGTTTTTT. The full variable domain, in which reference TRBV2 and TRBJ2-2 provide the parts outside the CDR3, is EPEVTQTPSHQVTQMGQEVILRCVPISNHLYFYWYRQILGQKVEFLVSFYNNEISEKSEIFDDQFSVERPDGSNFTLKIRSTKLEDSAMYFCASKGTTNTGELFFGEGSRLTVL.

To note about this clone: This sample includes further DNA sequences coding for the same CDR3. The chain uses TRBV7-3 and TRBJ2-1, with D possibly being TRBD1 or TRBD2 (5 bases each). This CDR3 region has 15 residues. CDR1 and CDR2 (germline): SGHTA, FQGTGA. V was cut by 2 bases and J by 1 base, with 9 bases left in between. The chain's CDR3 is CASSLGGRSYNEQFF. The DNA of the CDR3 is TGTGCCAGCAGCTTAGGGGGACGGTCCTACAATGAGCAGTTCTTC.

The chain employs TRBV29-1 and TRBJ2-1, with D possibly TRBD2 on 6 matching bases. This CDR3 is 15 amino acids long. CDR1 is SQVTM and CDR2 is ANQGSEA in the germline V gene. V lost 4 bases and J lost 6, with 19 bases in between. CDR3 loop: CSVAGLPKGSNEQFF. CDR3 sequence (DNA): TGCAGCGTTGCGGGACTCCCTAAGGGGAGCAATGAGCAGTTCTTC.

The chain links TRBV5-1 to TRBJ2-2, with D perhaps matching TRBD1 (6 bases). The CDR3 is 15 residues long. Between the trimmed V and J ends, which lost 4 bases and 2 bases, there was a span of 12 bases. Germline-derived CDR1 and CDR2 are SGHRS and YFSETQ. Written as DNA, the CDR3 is TGCGCCAGCAGCACCCTACAGGGAAACACCGGGGAGCTGTTTTTT. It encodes CASSTLQGNTGELFF.

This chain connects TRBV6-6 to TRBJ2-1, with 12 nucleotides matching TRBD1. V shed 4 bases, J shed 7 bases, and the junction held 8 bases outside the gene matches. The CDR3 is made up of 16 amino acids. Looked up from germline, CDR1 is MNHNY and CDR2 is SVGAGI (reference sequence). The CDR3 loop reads CASSSPGQGARNEQFF. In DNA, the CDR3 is TGTGCCAGCAGTTCACCGGGACAGGGGGCGCGGAATGAGCAGTTCTTC.